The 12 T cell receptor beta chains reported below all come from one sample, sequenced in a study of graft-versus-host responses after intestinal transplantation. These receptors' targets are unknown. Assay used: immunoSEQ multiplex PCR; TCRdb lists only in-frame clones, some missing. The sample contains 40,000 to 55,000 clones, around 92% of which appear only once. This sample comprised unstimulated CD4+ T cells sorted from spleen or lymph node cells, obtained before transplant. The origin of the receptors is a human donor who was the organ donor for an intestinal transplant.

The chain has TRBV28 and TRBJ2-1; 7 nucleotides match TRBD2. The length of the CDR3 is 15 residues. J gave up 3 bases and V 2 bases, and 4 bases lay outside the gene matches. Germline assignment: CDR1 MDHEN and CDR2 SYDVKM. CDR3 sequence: CASSLGGRSYNEQFF. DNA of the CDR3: TGTGCCAGCAGTTTAGGCGGGAGAAGCTACAATGAGCAGTTCTTC.

The CDR3 DNA is TGTGCCAGCACCGGACTAGTTGGAACAGATACGCAGTATTTT. Translating gives CASTGLVGTDTQYF. V and J are TRBV6-5 and TRBJ2-3; the match to TRBD2 covers 7 bases. V dropped 7 bases and J dropped 3; count of bases not matched to a gene: 7. This CDR3 has 14 residues. The germline CDR1 and CDR2 sequences are MNHEY and SVGAGI.

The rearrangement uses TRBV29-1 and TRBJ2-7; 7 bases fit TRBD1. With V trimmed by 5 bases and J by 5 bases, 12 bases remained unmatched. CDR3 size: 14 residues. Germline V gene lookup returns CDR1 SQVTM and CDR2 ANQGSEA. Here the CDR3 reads CSVQSDRRINEQYF. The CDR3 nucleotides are TGCAGCGTTCAGTCGGACAGGAGAATCAACGAGCAGTACTTC.

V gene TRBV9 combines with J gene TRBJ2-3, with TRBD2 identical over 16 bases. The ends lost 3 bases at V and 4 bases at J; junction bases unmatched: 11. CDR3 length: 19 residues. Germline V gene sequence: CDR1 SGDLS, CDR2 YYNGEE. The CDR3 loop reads CASSGQVPGLAGGADTQYF. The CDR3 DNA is TGTGCCAGCAGCGGACAGGTACCGGGACTAGCGGGAGGGGCAGATACGCAGTATTTT.

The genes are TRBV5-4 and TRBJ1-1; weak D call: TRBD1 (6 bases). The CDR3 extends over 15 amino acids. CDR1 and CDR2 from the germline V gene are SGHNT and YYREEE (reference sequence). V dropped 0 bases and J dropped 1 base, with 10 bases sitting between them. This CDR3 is CASSLGGGPNTEAFF. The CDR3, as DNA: TGTGCCAGCAGCTTGGGAGGGGGACCGAACACTGAAGCTTTCTTT.

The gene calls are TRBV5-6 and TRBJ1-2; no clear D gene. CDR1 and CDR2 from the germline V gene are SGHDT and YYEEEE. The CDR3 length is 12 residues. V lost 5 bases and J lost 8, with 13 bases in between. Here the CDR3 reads CASRVDLRGYTF. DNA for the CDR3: TGTGCCAGCAGGGTGGACTTAAGAGGCTACACCTTC.

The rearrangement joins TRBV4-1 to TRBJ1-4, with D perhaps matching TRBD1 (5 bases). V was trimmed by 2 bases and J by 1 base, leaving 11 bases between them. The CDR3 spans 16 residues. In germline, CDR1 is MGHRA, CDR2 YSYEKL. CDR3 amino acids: CASSQQARGTNEKLFF. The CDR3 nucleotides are TGCGCCAGCAGCCAACAAGCAAGGGGAACTAATGAAAAACTGTTTTTT.

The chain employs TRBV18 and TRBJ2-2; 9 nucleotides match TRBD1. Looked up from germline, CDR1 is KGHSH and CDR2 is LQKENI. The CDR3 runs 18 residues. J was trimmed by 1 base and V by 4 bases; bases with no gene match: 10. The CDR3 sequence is CASSLSPGGQGNTGELFF. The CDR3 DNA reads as TGTGCCAGCTCACTTTCACCCGGGGGACAGGGGAACACCGGGGAGCTGTTTTTT.

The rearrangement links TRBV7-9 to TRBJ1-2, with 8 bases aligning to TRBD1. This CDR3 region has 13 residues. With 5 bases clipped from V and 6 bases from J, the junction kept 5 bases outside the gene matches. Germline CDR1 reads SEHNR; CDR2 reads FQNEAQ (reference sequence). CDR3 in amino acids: CASSGLDRDGYTF. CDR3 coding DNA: TGTGCCAGCAGCGGATTGGACAGGGATGGCTACACCTTC.

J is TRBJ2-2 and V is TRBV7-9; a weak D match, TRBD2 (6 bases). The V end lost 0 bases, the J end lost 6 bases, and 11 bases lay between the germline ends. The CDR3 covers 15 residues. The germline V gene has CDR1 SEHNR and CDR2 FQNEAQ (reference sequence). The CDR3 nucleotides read TGTGCCAGCAGCTTAGCGGAGGGCCAGGCCGGGGAGCTGTTTTTT. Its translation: CASSLAEGQAGELFF.

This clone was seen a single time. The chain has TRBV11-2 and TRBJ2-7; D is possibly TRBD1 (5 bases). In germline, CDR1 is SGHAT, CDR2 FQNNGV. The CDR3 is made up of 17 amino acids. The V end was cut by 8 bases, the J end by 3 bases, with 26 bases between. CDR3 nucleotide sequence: TGTGCCAGCGGGTTACCCCCTGGGGCAGTATTTAACTACGAGCAGTACTTC. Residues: CASGLPPGAVFNYEQYF.

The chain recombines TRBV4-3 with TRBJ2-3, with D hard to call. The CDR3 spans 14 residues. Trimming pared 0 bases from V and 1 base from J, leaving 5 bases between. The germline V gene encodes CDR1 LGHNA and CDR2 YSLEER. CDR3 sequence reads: CASSQDSGTDTQYF. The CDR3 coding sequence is TGCGCCAGCAGCCAAGATTCGGGCACAGATACGCAGTATTTT.